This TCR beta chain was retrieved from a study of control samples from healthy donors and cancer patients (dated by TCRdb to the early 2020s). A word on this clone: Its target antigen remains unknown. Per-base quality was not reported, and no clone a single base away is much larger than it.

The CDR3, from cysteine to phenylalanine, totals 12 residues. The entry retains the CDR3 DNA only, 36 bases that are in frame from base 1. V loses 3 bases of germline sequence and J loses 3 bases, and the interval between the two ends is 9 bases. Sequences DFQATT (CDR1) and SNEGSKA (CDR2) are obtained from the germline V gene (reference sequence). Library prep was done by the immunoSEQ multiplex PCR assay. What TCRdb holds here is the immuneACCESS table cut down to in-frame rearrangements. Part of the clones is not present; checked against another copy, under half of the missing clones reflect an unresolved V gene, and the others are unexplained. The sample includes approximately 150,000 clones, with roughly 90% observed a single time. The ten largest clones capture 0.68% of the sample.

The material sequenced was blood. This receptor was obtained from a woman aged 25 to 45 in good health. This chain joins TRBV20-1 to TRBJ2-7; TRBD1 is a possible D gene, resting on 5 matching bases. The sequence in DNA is TGCAGTGCTAGTGCCAGGGACTACGAGCAGTACTTC. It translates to CSASARDYEQYF.